Each of the 17 T cell receptor beta chains below was sequenced from the same sample in a study. TCRdb analysed the 5' RACE reads with MiXCR anew, one entry per CDR3 protein. This sample yields some 62,000 distinct CDR3 sequences, of which around 30% are seen a single time; around 2% belongs to the top ten. The sample was tumor-infiltrating naive CD4+ T cells sorted from the breast tumor. Subset of the sample: naive CD4+ T cells, CD4+CD45RA+CD25-. The source of these receptors is a female donor with breast cancer.

The rearrangement joins TRBV5-1 to TRBJ2-3, with D hard to call. Trimming pared 5 bases from V and 0 bases from J, leaving 10 bases between. Germline V gives CDR1 SGHRS, CDR2 YFSETQ. The CDR3 totals 14 residues. The CDR3 nucleotides read TGCGCCAGCAGGTACCCTGAGAGCACAGATACGCAGTATTTT. Protein product: CASRYPESTDTQYF.

This clonotype turned up a few times. The genes are TRBV5-1 and TRBJ2-1; D is perhaps TRBD2 (5 bases). V was trimmed by 4 bases and J by 4 bases, leaving 12 bases between them. CDR1 and CDR2 (germline): SGHRS, YFSETQ. The CDR3 spans 14 residues. The CDR3 DNA reads TGCGCCAGCAGCCTAACCACTAGTTACAATGAGCAGTTCTTC. It is translated as CASSLTTSYNEQFF.

Judged by abundance, this clonotype is medium-sized. The chain is built from TRBV6-2 or TRBV6-3 and TRBJ1-1; TRBD1 agrees at 8 bases. With 6 bases clipped from V and 1 base from J, the junction kept 13 bases outside the gene matches. The V gene's germline CDR1 is MNHEY and CDR2 SVGEGT. The CDR3 is 17 residues long. CDR3 coding DNA: TGTGCCAGCAGCCGAACCACAGGGGGTGTTAAGAACACTGAAGCTTTCTTT. Its translation is CASSRTTGGVKNTEAFF.

The chain carries TRBV12-3 or TRBV12-4 and TRBJ2-3; 7 bases line up with TRBD2. The length of the CDR3 is 12 residues. J lost 10 bases, V lost 5 bases, and 6 bases had no gene match. The CDR3 sequence: CASSDTGLAQYF. The CDR3, as DNA: TGTGCCAGCAGTGACACCGGACTAGCGCAGTATTTT.

In the case of this clonotype: A read error may explain this, as a much larger clone is one base away. The chain links TRBV6-1 to TRBJ2-3, with D possibly being TRBD1 (5 bases). This CDR3 region has 16 residues. Trimming cost V 2 bases and J 3 bases, with 15 bases left between them. Germline V gene sequence: CDR1 MNHNS, CDR2 SASEGT. The CDR3 nucleotides read TGTGCCAGCAGTGAAAGAAAAAGGGGCGCGACAGATACGCAGTATTTT. Its protein product is CASSERKRGATDTQYF.

To note about this clonotype: A read error is possible here, since a much larger clone lies one base away. The DNA for the CDR3 is TGCGCCAGCAGCTTGGGTACATTCCTCGGCCAAGGGACCCAGTACTTC. Translation gives CASSLGTFLGQGTQYF. V is TRBV5-1 and J is TRBJ2-5; no clear D gene. This CDR3 is 16 amino acids long. Germline V CDR1 and CDR2: SGHRS, YFSETQ.

There are a few counts of this clonotype. The rearrangement links TRBV2 to TRBJ2-1; no reliable D call. The length of the CDR3 is 16 residues. CDR1 SNHLY and CDR2 FYNNEI come from the germline V gene. V lost 6 bases to trimming and J lost 4 bases, with 19 bases between them. CDR3 nucleotides: TGTGCCAGCAGGGGTTTGCGCCCACAGCTATACAATGAGCAGTTCTTC. It encodes CASRGLRPQLYNEQFF.

The chain has TRBV12-3 or TRBV12-4 and TRBJ2-2; TRBD2 aligns across 12 bases. The CDR3 is 15 amino acids. V was clipped by 6 bases and J by 5 bases; unmatched bases: 4. CDR3 DNA sequence: TGTGCCAGCAGCCCCGGACTAGCGGGGACCGGGGAGCTGTTTTTT. As protein: CASSPGLAGTGELFF.

The chain uses TRBV4-1 and TRBJ2-3; 15 nucleotides line up with TRBD2. The trim removed 3 bases at V and 4 bases at J, leaving 8 bases unmatched. The V gene's germline CDR1 is MGHRA and CDR2 YSYEKL. This CDR3 is built from 18 residues. The CDR3: CASSQSGLAGGGADTQYF. The CDR3 bases are TGCGCCAGCAGCCAGTCGGGACTAGCGGGAGGTGGAGCAGATACGCAGTATTTT.

This chain connects TRBV4-1 to TRBJ1-6; no clear D. The ends were cut back, 3 bases at V and 15 bases at J, with 12 bases in the middle. This CDR3 has 12 amino acids. Germline V lookup: CDR1 MGHRA, CDR2 YSYEKL. DNA for the CDR3: TGCGCCAGCAGCCAGCCAGGACTGCACCTCCACTTT. Encoded protein: CASSQPGLHLHF.

Concerning this clonotype itself: The germline gene is not matched at one end of the junction; a read error may be the cause. The chain links TRBV15 to TRBJ2-4; weak D call: TRBD2 (5 bases). CDR1 and CDR2 from the germline V gene are LNHNV and YYDKDF (reference sequence). This CDR3 has 16 amino acids. CDR3 residues: CATSRDQWRPQNVQYF. In nucleotides, the CDR3 is TGTGCCACCAGCAGGGATCAGTGGAGGCCCCAAAACGTTCAGTACTTC.

This clonotype was counted between two and nine times. The chain links TRBV7-8 to TRBJ2-7, with D maybe TRBD1 (6 bases). The CDR3 has 14 amino acids. Germline V gene data show CDR1 as SGHVS and CDR2 as FQNEAQ. V was trimmed by 1 base and J by 3 bases, leaving 10 bases between them. In DNA, the CDR3 is TGTGCCAGCAGCTTAGGGACAGCCAACTACGAGCAGTACTTC. Protein product: CASSLGTANYEQYF.

Many counts were recorded for this clonotype. The V call is TRBV5-1, the J call TRBJ1-4; no firm D call. Germline loops: CDR1 SGHRS, CDR2 YFSETQ. This CDR3 region has 14 residues. V dropped 0 bases and J dropped 5 bases, with 8 bases sitting between them. The CDR3 spells CASSLAGANEKLFF. As DNA, the CDR3 is TGCGCCAGCAGCTTGGCGGGCGCAAATGAAAAACTGTTTTTT.

This clonotype was detected only a few times. A read error may account for a junction end that differs from germline. The V call is TRBV20-1, the J call TRBJ1-6; possible D gene TRBD1, 5 bases. This CDR3 contains 14 residues. Germline CDR1 is DFQATT and CDR2 is SNEGSKA (reference sequence). The CDR3 nucleotides are TGCAGTGCTCGGCGGGACTCCTCTAATTCACCCCTCCACTTT. Protein product: CSARRDSSNSPLHF.

J is TRBJ1-1 and V is TRBV9, with a possible D match to TRBD1 (6 bases). Trimming stripped 0 bases from V and 3 bases from J, with 9 bases between. Germline V gene data show CDR1 as SGDLS and CDR2 as YYNGEE. CDR3 length equals 14 residues. The CDR3 sequence is CASSVAGVDTEAFF. The CDR3 DNA reads TGTGCCAGCAGCGTAGCAGGGGTAGACACTGAAGCTTTCTTT.

This clonotype was counted a single time. CDR3 protein: CAWSDFPGKQFF. The CDR3 region has the DNA TGTGCCTGGAGTGATTTCCCCGGGAAGCAGTTCTTC. The chain employs TRBV30 and TRBJ2-1; D might be TRBD2 (5 bases). CDR1 and CDR2 from the germline V gene are GTSNPN and SVGIG (reference sequence). This CDR3 spans 12 amino acids. V lost 1 base and J lost 11, with 12 bases in between.

This clonotype occurred a few times. At one of its ends the junction is not consistent with the germline gene, which may arise from a read error. The chain carries TRBV27 and TRBJ2-1; D not certain. The CDR3 extends over 13 amino acids. The germline V gene has CDR1 MNHEY and CDR2 SMNVEV (reference sequence). The CDR3 sequence: CASSLSGRNEQFF. CDR3 nucleotides: TGTGCCAGCAGTTTATCAGGCCGTAATGAGCAGTTCTTT.